These 27 T cell receptor beta chains came from one sample sequenced in a study of CD8+CD57+ T cells in acquired aplastic anemia. CD8+CD57+ cell expansion had been shown by flow cytometry in patients chosen for sequencing. Researchers used genomic DNA as the template to profile TCR beta VDJ and CDR3. In TCRdb, the reads were re-called with MiXCR into one record per CDR3 protein. Of 200,000 or so distinct CDR3 sequences in the sample, around 47% were seen once. Source material: sorted CD4+, CD8+, or CD8+CD57+ T cells (not recorded which) from PBMCs. Every receptor here comes from a human donor with aplastic anemia.

This clonotype came up a few times. The V and J genes are TRBV10-3 and TRBJ2-1; D assignment may be TRBD1 or TRBD2 (5 bases each). The ends were cut back, 2 bases at V and 0 bases at J, with 11 bases in the middle. Per the germline V gene, CDR1 is ENHRY and CDR2 is SYGVKD. The length of the CDR3 is 16 residues. The CDR3 DNA reads TGTGCCATCAGTGAGCCGTCGGGGACCTCCTACAATGAGCAGTTCTTC. Translated, it gives CAISEPSGTSYNEQFF.

This chain connects TRBV12-3 or TRBV12-4 to TRBJ1-2, with 10 bases fitting TRBD1. The CDR3 is 14 residues long. The V and J ends lost 7 bases and 6 bases, in that order; junction bases with no gene match: 8. For the CDR3, the DNA is TGTGCCAGCACCCGACAGGGGGCTAGGGATGGCTACACCTTC. Its protein is CASTRQGARDGYTF.

The CDR3 nucleotides read TGCGCCAGCAGCTTGGGCGACAGGGGGCTTGACTATGGCTACACCTTC. Protein sequence: CASSLGDRGLDYGYTF. This chain joins TRBV5-1 and TRBJ1-2, with TRBD1 identical over 10 bases. Germline loops: CDR1 SGHRS, CDR2 YFSETQ. Germline trimming cut 0 bases from V and 3 bases from J; bases unmatched to any gene: 5. CDR3 length: 16 amino acids.

This clonotype was seen many times. The chain is built from TRBV5-1 and TRBJ1-2; a possible D gene is TRBD1 (5 bases). CDR3 size: 16 residues. The germline V and J ends were trimmed by 4 bases and 2 bases, with 18 bases remaining between them. Germline values: CDR1 SGHRS, CDR2 YFSETQ. CDR3 coding DNA: TGCGCCAGCAGCGCCGAGGGACCGACAGTAAACTATGGCTACACCTTC. Amino acid sequence: CASSAEGPTVNYGYTF.

The sample holds a few counts of this clonotype. The chain combines TRBV12-3 or TRBV12-4 with TRBJ2-1; D possibly uses TRBD1 or TRBD2 (5 bases each). V lost 4 bases and J 4 bases, leaving 11 bases between the germline ends. The CDR3 loop spans 14 amino acids. The CDR3 spells CASSSRGQYNEQFF. CDR3 nucleotide sequence: TGTGCCAGCAGTTCCCGGGGCCAATACAATGAGCAGTTCTTC.

This chain joins TRBV11-1 and TRBJ2-2, with D tentatively TRBD1 or TRBD2 (6 bases each). In germline, CDR1 is SGHAT, CDR2 FQDESV (reference sequence). The CDR3 sequence is 17 residues long. With 1 base removed from V and 0 bases from J, the gap between germline ends came to 12 bases. The CDR3 coding sequence is TGTGCCAGCAGCTTAGTTGGGGGGCGGTCGAACACCGGGGAGCTGTTTTTT. Encoded protein: CASSLVGGRSNTGELFF.

Ten or more counts support this clonotype. The chain recombines TRBV6-5 with TRBJ2-7, with D perhaps TRBD1 (6 bases). The CDR3 is 15 amino acids. The germline V gene has CDR1 MNHEY and CDR2 SVGAGI. Trimming took 0 bases from V and 6 from J, leaving 15 bases between them. The CDR3, as DNA: TGTGCCAGCAGTTACTCCAGGACAGCTCAATTCGAGCAGTACTTC. This sequence encodes CASSYSRTAQFEQYF.

The rearrangement uses TRBV4-2 and TRBJ1-1; TRBD1 is a possible D gene (5 bases). Between the trimmed V and J ends, which lost 0 bases and 1 base, there was a span of 15 bases. Germline-derived CDR1 and CDR2 are LGHNA and YNFKEQ. The CDR3 runs to 17 residues. CDR3 region: CASSQDLVRGPNTEAFF. The CDR3 nucleotides read TGTGCCAGCAGCCAAGATCTTGTGAGGGGACCGAACACTGAAGCTTTCTTT.

This clonotype came up many times. The rearrangement uses TRBV5-4 and TRBJ1-4; possibly TRBD1 for D (6 bases). CDR1 and CDR2 (germline): SGHNT, YYREEE (reference sequence). This CDR3 has 14 amino acids. V dropped 4 bases and J dropped 5 bases, with 12 bases sitting between them. Written as DNA, the CDR3 is TGTGCCAGCAGCCCTGACGGGGGCAATGAAAAACTGTTTTTT. Amino acid sequence: CASSPDGGNEKLFF. The full variable domain, with the rest looked up from reference TRBV5-4 and TRBJ1-4, is ETGVTQSPTHLIKTRGQQVTLRCSSQSGHNTVSWYQQALGQGPQFIFQYYREEENGRGNFPPRFSGLQFPNYSSELNVNALELDDSALYLCASSPDGGNEKLFFGSGTQLSVL.

This chain links TRBV3-1 with TRBJ2-2; possibly TRBD1 for D (6 bases). The CDR3 length is 16 residues. Germline loops: CDR1 LGHDT, CDR2 YNNKEL (reference sequence). The V end was cut by 1 base, the J end by 5 bases, with 14 bases between. The CDR3: CASSQVAGASTGELFF. The CDR3 nucleotides read TGTGCCAGCAGCCAAGTGGCAGGGGCCTCAACCGGGGAGCTGTTTTTT.

The chain employs TRBV7-3 and TRBJ2-3; D gene unclear. Germline assignment: CDR1 SGHTA and CDR2 FQGTGA. The CDR3 loop spans 14 amino acids. Trimming took 2 bases from V and 3 from J, leaving 9 bases between them. The DNA for the CDR3 is TGTGCCAGCAGCTTATGGCCGGAAACAGATACGCAGTATTTT. This translates into CASSLWPETDTQYF.

This clonotype has ten or more counts. The rearrangement links TRBV3-1 to TRBJ1-2; no definite D call. Trimming took off 2 bases at V and 4 bases at J, with 5 bases between the two ends. The germline V gene encodes CDR1 LGHDT and CDR2 YNNKEL (reference sequence). The CDR3 sequence is 12 residues long. The DNA of the CDR3 is TGTGCCAGCAGCCAAAGGATCTATGGCTACACCTTC. This codes for CASSQRIYGYTF. Based on the CDR3 plus reference TRBV3-1 and TRBJ1-2, the full variable domain is DTAVSQTPKYLVTQMGNDKSIKCEQNLGHDTMYWYKQDSKKFLKIMFSYNNKELIINETVPNRFSPKSPDKAHLNLHINSLELGDSAVYFCASSQRIYGYTFGSGTRLTVV.

The chain joins TRBV7-3 to TRBJ1-2; no clear D. Trimming took off 0 bases at V and 4 bases at J, with 6 bases between the two ends. Germline lookup yields CDR1 SGHTA and CDR2 FQGTGA. The CDR3 totals 13 residues. CDR3 nucleotides: TGTGCCAGCAGCTTAACAGAGTTCTATGGCTACACCTTC. Protein: CASSLTEFYGYTF.

This clonotype was counted ten times or more. J is TRBJ2-7 and V is TRBV5-1; D not resolved. The CDR3 has 15 amino acids. The germline V gene has CDR1 SGHRS and CDR2 YFSETQ. The V gene lost 1 base and the J gene lost 2 bases, with 13 bases spanning the gap. CDR3 sequence: CASSLMAEAAYEQYF. Written as DNA, the CDR3 is TGCGCCAGCAGCTTGATGGCGGAAGCTGCCTACGAGCAGTACTTC.

The chain links TRBV10-3 to TRBJ2-1, with 10 bases fitting TRBD2. After removal of 8 bases from V and 4 bases from J, the junction contained 8 bases not matched to a gene. The germline gives CDR1 ENHRY, CDR2 SYGVKD. The CDR3 loop spans 15 amino acids. The CDR3 reads CAIGSLAGPYNEQFF. The CDR3 nucleotides are TGTGCCATCGGTTCACTAGCGGGACCGTACAATGAGCAGTTCTTC.

To note about this clonotype: One end of the junction does not line up with germline, which may come from a read error. For the CDR3, the DNA is TGCGGTGCTAGACAGGGGAGCTACTATAATTCACCCCTCCACTTT. Protein: CGARQGSYYNSPLHF. The rearrangement uses TRBV20-1 and TRBJ1-6, with 8 bases matching TRBD1. The CDR3 has 15 residues. Germline V lookup: CDR1 DFQATT, CDR2 SNEGSKA (reference sequence).

This clonotype was counted between two and nine times. V gene TRBV29-1 combines with J gene TRBJ2-3, with D uncertain. CDR1 SQVTM and CDR2 ANQGSEA come from the germline V gene. V lost 4 bases and J lost 2, with 10 bases in between. The CDR3 totals 13 residues. Here the CDR3 reads CSVVGRNTDTQYF. CDR3 DNA: TGCAGCGTTGTAGGCAGGAACACAGATACGCAGTATTTT.

The chain is built from TRBV2 and TRBJ2-3, with D maybe TRBD2 (7 bases). CDR1 and CDR2 from the germline V gene are SNHLY and FYNNEI. The CDR3 runs to 14 residues. The germline V and J ends were trimmed by 7 bases and 6 bases, with 17 bases remaining between them. CDR3 sequence reads: CASMRGPLTDTQYF. The CDR3 DNA is TGTGCCAGCATGCGGGGGCCCCTCACGGATACGCAGTATTTT.

The V call is TRBV20-1, the J call TRBJ2-7; possibly TRBD1 for D (5 bases). The CDR3 sequence is 10 residues long. The germline gives CDR1 DFQATT, CDR2 SNEGSKA (reference sequence). CDR3 region: CSLGPYEQYF. The DNA for the CDR3 is TGCAGCTTGGGGCCCTACGAGCAGTACTTC.

This clonotype was picked up one time. This rearrangement joins TRBV19 to TRBJ2-7; a weak D match, TRBD2 (5 bases). V lost 5 bases to trimming and J lost 4 bases, with 18 bases between them. The CDR3 runs 15 residues. Germline loops: CDR1 LNHDA, CDR2 SQIVND (reference sequence). In nucleotides, the CDR3 is TGTGCCAGTAGTCCCCGCGGGCTAGTAGGTTACGAGCAGTACTTC. Residues: CASSPRGLVGYEQYF.

The chain has TRBV3-1 and TRBJ2-7; 10 nucleotides agree with TRBD1. CDR3 length: 16 residues. Germline V gene sequence: CDR1 LGHDT, CDR2 YNNKEL (reference sequence). The V segment lost 8 bases and the J segment 4 bases; nucleotides outside the gene matches: 14. CDR3: CASPGQGGTQRYEQYF. CDR3 in DNA: TGTGCCAGCCCCGGACAGGGGGGAACTCAGCGGTACGAGCAGTACTTC.

This clonotype was recorded only once. The V and J genes are TRBV20-1 and TRBJ1-1, with a tentative D call TRBD1 (5 bases). This CDR3 has 13 residues. V was clipped by 4 bases and J by 3 bases, with 12 bases between them. From germline, CDR1 is DFQATT and CDR2 SNEGSKA (reference sequence). The CDR3 loop is CSATGGADTEAFF. The CDR3, as DNA: TGCAGTGCTACGGGGGGAGCGGACACTGAAGCTTTCTTT.

V gene TRBV20-1 combines with J gene TRBJ2-3; the match to TRBD2 covers 9 bases. Germline-derived CDR1 and CDR2 are DFQATT and SNEGSKA (reference sequence). V lost 4 bases to trimming and J lost 4 bases; unmatched junction nucleotides: 9. The CDR3 is 15 residues long. Here the CDR3 DNA reads TGCAGTGCTACGAGTCAGACTAGCGGTTCAGATACGCAGTATTTT. This sequence encodes CSATSQTSGSDTQYF.

The rearrangement uses TRBV24-1 and TRBJ2-1, with TRBD1 identical over 10 bases. The V and J ends lost 2 bases and 8 bases, in that order; junction bases with no gene match: 5. Germline CDR1 reads KGHDR; CDR2 reads SFDVKD. The CDR3 is 15 amino acids. The CDR3 DNA is TGTGCCACCAGTGATTCGGGACAGGGGTTTGATGAGCAGTTCTTC. Its protein product is CATSDSGQGFDEQFF.

This clonotype occurred many times. The chain carries TRBV5-4 and TRBJ2-3, with D perhaps matching TRBD2 (5 bases). The CDR3 consists of 16 residues. Germline lookup yields CDR1 SGHNT and CDR2 YYREEE (reference sequence). Deletions cut 0 bases from V and 0 bases from J, with 11 bases between. The chain's CDR3 is CASSLGSRLSTDTQYF. CDR3 sequence (DNA): TGTGCCAGCAGCTTGGGGTCAAGACTAAGCACAGATACGCAGTATTTT.

This sequence joins TRBV24-1 and TRBJ2-6, with 7 bases fitting TRBD1. The CDR3 loop spans 14 amino acids. The junction had 10 bases not matched to a gene; V was cut back by 4 bases and J by 14 bases. Looked up from germline, CDR1 is KGHDR and CDR2 is SFDVKD. CDR3 protein: CATSEGRQGHILTF. CDR3 nucleotides: TGTGCCACCAGTGAAGGACGACAGGGTCACATCCTGACTTTC.

This clonotype was seen many times. An end of the junction differs from the germline gene, which may be a read error. This rearrangement joins TRBV7-7 to TRBJ1-3; no clear D gene. The CDR3 has 18 residues. The germline gives CDR1 SSHAT, CDR2 FNYEAQ (reference sequence). The CDR3 loop is CASSRPKGAPVSGNTIYF. CDR3 nucleotides: TGTGCTAGCAGCCGACCCAAGGGCGCTCCTGTCTCTGGAAACACCATATATTTT.